This T cell receptor (beta chain) was sequenced for a study of siplizumab effects on memory and regulatory T cells. The table came from immunoSEQ multiplex PCR; TCRdb's copy has only in-frame clones and leaves some out. The data contain about 98,000 clones, approximately 90% of them singletons. About this clone: Its specificity is unknown.

Broader study findings: Contribution to the alloresponse seemed major for naive T cells, which also seemed more diverse than memory cells. On average, about 70% of mappable alloreactive CD4+ clones were Treg-derived under siplizumab, against less than 35% in controls. Siplizumab caused a significant drop in alloreactive sequences traceable to unstimulated CD4+ memory cells.

CDR1 is SGHRS, CDR2 YFSETQ, per germline. Unmatched junction bases numbered 13, after V lost 3 bases and J lost 3 bases. The CDR3 consists of 19 residues. V usage is TRBV5-1 and J usage is TRBJ2-3; TRBD2 matches 13 bases. The TCR comes from a human donor in good health. The sequenced sample was CD4+ T cells sorted from blood. This CDR3 reads CASSSARTSGRASTDTQYF. The CDR3 DNA follows: TGCGCCAGCAGCTCTGCCCGGACTAGCGGGAGAGCATCAACAGATACGCAGTATTTT.